Listed below are T cell receptor beta chains from one sample, sequenced in a study of Ad26.COV2.S vaccination and SARS-CoV-2 variants. This table comes from immunoSEQ multiplex PCR, and its TCRdb copy is limited to in-frame clones, with some not included. The data show roughly 450,000 clones, around 90% seen once. This material consisted of peripheral blood, taken in a trial of Ad26.COV2.S vaccine versus placebo. The origin of the receptors is a person between 18 and 60 years old who received the Ad26.COV2.S COVID-19 vaccine or a placebo. CDR3s include the opening cysteine and the closing phenylalanine or tryptophan. A D gene is named only where the DNA matches it firmly. The size entry is marked missing in some rows and otherwise reads once, few, many or a size class.

. | TRBD1 | TRBJ2-1 | TRBV24-1 | CATSGDRARGSYNEQFF | TGTGCCACCAGTGGGGACAGGGCTCGTGGCTCCTACAATGAGCAGTTCTTC
. | . | TRBJ1-3 | TRBV7-2 | CASSANPGNTIYF | TGTGCCAGCAGCGCTAACCCCGGAAACACCATATATTTT
. | . | TRBJ2-7 | TRBV4-3 | CASSQDLGAYEQYF | TGCGCCAGCAGCCAAGATCTTGGGGCCTACGAGCAGTACTTC
. | TRBD2 | TRBJ2-1 | TRBV11-2 | CASSYLSGRQKNEQFF | TGTGCCAGCAGCTACCTTAGCGGGAGACAGAAAAATGAGCAGTTCTTC
. | TRBD2 | TRBJ2-1 | TRBV14 | CASSPHPGLGNEQFF | TGTGCCAGCAGCCCCCACCCGGGACTAGGAAATGAGCAGTTCTTC
few | . | TRBJ1-2 | TRBV6-5 | CASSYSAGGDGYTF | TGTGCCAGCAGTTACTCGGCGGGGGGTGATGGCTACACCTTC
. | TRBD2 | TRBJ2-1 | TRBV24-1 | CATSEAGAYNEQFF | TGTGCCACCAGTGAAGCGGGAGCCTACAATGAGCAGTTCTTC
. | . | TRBJ2-5 | TRBV5-6 | CASSLVGGVEKTQYF | TGTGCCAGCAGCTTGGTCGGTGGTGTGGAGAAGACCCAGTACTTC
. | . | TRBJ2-6 | TRBV29-1 | CTKSASSGANVLTF | TGCACCAAATCCGCCTCGTCTGGGGCCAACGTCCTGACTTTC
. | TRBD1 | TRBJ1-1 | TRBV5-1 | CASSPRQGGGRTEAFF | TGCGCCAGCAGCCCACGACAGGGTGGAGGGCGAACTGAAGCTTTCTTT
. | TRBD1 | TRBJ1-2 | TRBV19 | CASSPVTGANYGYTF | TGTGCCAGTAGTCCGGTCACAGGGGCCAACTATGGCTACACCTTC
. | . | TRBJ2-2 | TRBV2 | CASIGDTGELFF | TGTGCCAGCATCGGGGACACCGGGGAGCTGTTTTTT
. | TRBD1 | TRBJ2-5 | TRBV4-3 | CASSQGTGGEETQYF | TGCGCCAGCAGCCAGGGAACAGGGGGCGAGGAGACCCAGTACTTC
. | . | TRBJ1-1 | TRBV27 | CASSLGGVNTEAFF | TGTGCCAGCAGTTTAGGGGGGGTGAACACTGAAGCTTTCTTT
. | . | TRBJ2-2 | TRBV5-4 | CASSLGPSNTGELFF | TGTGCCAGCAGCTTAGGACCTTCGAACACCGGGGAGCTGTTTTTT
. | . | TRBJ1-5 | TRBV28 | CASSFYTGVQPQHF | TGTGCCAGCAGTTTCTACACTGGGGTTCAGCCCCAGCATTTT
. | . | TRBJ1-2 | TRBV7-2 | CASSFRSANYGYTF | TGTGCCAGCAGCTTTCGAAGTGCTAACTATGGCTACACCTTC
. | . | TRBJ2-1 | TRBV21-1 | CASSKVAGDLYNEQFF | TGTGCCAGCAGCAAAGTGGCGGGAGACCTCTACAATGAGCAGTTCTTC
. | . | TRBJ2-1 | TRBV9 | CASSVAIHDEQFF | TGTGCCAGCAGCGTAGCGATACACGATGAGCAGTTCTTC
once | . | TRBJ1-5 | TRBV5-4 | CASSLAPGSNQPQHF | TGTGCCAGCAGCTTGGCCCCAGGGTCAAATCAGCCCCAGCATTTT
. | . | TRBJ2-7 | TRBV24-1 | CATSHRSRAYEQYF | TGTGCCACCAGCCACAGGAGTCGCGCCTACGAGCAGTACTTC
. | . | TRBJ1-3 | TRBV4-3 | CASSLGLNSGNTIYF | TGCGCCAGCAGCCTAGGGCTAAACTCTGGAAACACCATATATTTT
once | TRBD2 | TRBJ2-1 | TRBV7-9 | CASSFLSGSGNEQFF | TGTGCCAGCAGCTTCCTTAGCGGGAGCGGCAATGAGCAGTTCTTC
. | . | TRBJ1-3 | TRBV11-2 | CASSLDRWGLSGNTIYF | TGTGCCAGCAGCTTAGATCGTTGGGGGCTTTCTGGAAACACCATATATTTT
. | TRBD1 | TRBJ2-5 | TRBV7-3 | CASSLDRDTLETQYF | TGTGCCAGCAGCTTAGACAGGGACACTTTAGAGACCCAGTACTTC
. | . | TRBJ2-3 | TRBV19 | CASSKQGGSTDTQYF | TGTGCCAGTAGTAAACAGGGGGGGAGCACAGATACGCAGTATTTT
. | . | TRBJ2-2 | TRBV11-3 | CASSTVTNTGELFF | TGTGCCAGCAGTACTGTCACGAACACCGGGGAGCTGTTTTTT
. | TRBD2 | TRBJ2-1 | TRBV7-2 | CASRQSPSGSSYNEQFF | TGTGCCAGCAGGCAAAGCCCTAGCGGGAGCTCCTACAATGAGCAGTTCTTC
. | TRBD1 | TRBJ2-5 | TRBV29-1 | CSHKGAGTQYF | TGCAGCCATAAGGGGGCGGGGACCCAGTACTTC
few | TRBD1 | TRBJ1-5 | TRBV28 | CASSRTGGLNQPQHF | TGTGCCAGCAGCCGCACAGGGGGTCTCAATCAGCCCCAGCATTTT
. | TRBD1 | TRBJ1-2 | TRBV10-2 | CASSRSTGARGYTF | TGCGCCAGCAGTCGCAGCACAGGGGCAAGGGGCTACACCTTC
. | . | TRBJ1-5 | TRBV4-3 | CASSQDRGGGQPQHF | TGCGCCAGCAGCCAAGATCGGGGTGGGGGTCAGCCCCAGCATTTT
once | . | TRBJ1-1 | TRBV4-3 | CASSQGLRMNTEAFF | TGCGCCAGCTCACAGGGTTTGAGGATGAACACTGAAGCTTTCTTT
. | . | TRBJ1-2 | TRBV5-4 | CASSLDEGLYGYTF | TGTGCCAGCAGCTTGGACGAGGGGCTCTATGGCTACACCTTC
. | . | TRBJ1-5 | TRBV28 | CASSFFGQSTSNQPQHF | TGTGCCAGCAGTTTTTTCGGACAGTCAACTAGCAATCAGCCCCAGCATTTT
. | . | TRBJ2-1 | TRBV7-2 | CASSSPPEPQFF | TGTGCCAGCAGCTCCCCCCCCGAGCCGCAGTTCTTC
. | TRBD1 | TRBJ2-5 | TRBV5-4 | CASSPGQGELETQYF | TGTGCCAGCAGCCCAGGACAGGGGGAATTGGAGACCCAGTACTTC